This T cell receptor beta chain appears in the sequencing data of a study of human T cells and chemical hapten exposure. Overall study results and limits: Sensitization with DPC brought no change to TCRs above 1 in 1000 in frequency. It should be noted that donors had alopecia, so their immune response may differ from healthy people's.

The study's library attached unique molecular identifiers to single cDNA molecules. Each CDR3 protein gets one entry after TCRdb re-called the RACE reads with MiXCR. This sample yields a few hundred thousand distinct CDR3 sequences, of which about 6% are seen a single time; over 5.5% belongs to the top ten. Regarding time point: patch test 2, 6 weeks after DPC sensitization. This sample's treatment: therapeutic diphenylcyclopropenone sensitization with weekly scalp DPC. It was from unfractionated whole blood that total RNA was extracted. This clonotype was found many times. Its target is not known. Germline V gene lookup returns CDR1 LGHNA and CDR2 YSLEER. With V trimmed by 0 bases and J by 0 bases, 19 bases remained unmatched. There are 22 residues in the CDR3.

The chain couples TRBV4-3 to TRBJ1-5; TRBD1 matches 8 bases. Sample: whole blood, taken in connection with sensitization to the hapten diphenylcyclopropenone (DPC). The TCR comes from a woman between 18 and 29 years old with alopecia areata. Some clones in this sample may be carry-over from other donors' samples. In DNA, the CDR3 is TGCGCCAGCAGCCAAGATTGGGCAGGGGGCGTTGGCTATGGCCATAGCAATCAGCCCCAGCATTTT. Its protein product is CASSQDWAGGVGYGHSNQPQHF.